A single sample gave rise to the 18 T cell receptor beta chains below, sequenced in a study of cytomegalovirus exposure and HLA in healthy donors. The primer mix had 60 Vbeta and 13 Jbeta primers. Profiling relied on immunoSEQ multiplex PCR, and the TCRdb table lists in-frame clones only, not all of them. This sample has 95,000 to 100,000 clones, with around 80% found just once. The material sequenced was PBMCs. The origin of the receptors is an older woman in good health and CMV-seronegative.

The chain is built from TRBV5-1 and TRBJ2-7, with TRBD1 as a possible D gene (6 bases). The germline V gene has CDR1 SGHRS and CDR2 YFSETQ. This CDR3 comprises 14 residues. Trimming removed 3 bases at V and 2 bases at J, with 12 bases between. The DNA of the CDR3 is TGCGCCAGCAGCTCCCAGGGGCCTCCCTACGAGCAGTACTTC. The encoded protein is CASSSQGPPYEQYF.

The rearrangement uses TRBV9 and TRBJ2-1; tentatively, D is TRBD1 (6 bases). With 0 bases removed from V and 10 bases from J, the gap between germline ends came to 20 bases. The germline gives CDR1 SGDLS, CDR2 YYNGEE. The CDR3 has 16 amino acids. The DNA of the CDR3 is TGTGCCAGCAGCGTAGGGGGCAGGGGATTCGGAGTGGAGCAGTTCTTC. Translated, it gives CASSVGGRGFGVEQFF.

The J gene is TRBJ2-7, the V gene TRBV6-1; 10 bases line up with TRBD1. Germline assignment: CDR1 MNHNS and CDR2 SASEGT. The CDR3 is 16 residues long. Unmatched junction bases numbered 12, after V lost 3 bases and J lost 7 bases. The CDR3 sequence is CASSEDPGTGVEEQYF. The CDR3 coding sequence is TGTGCCAGCAGTGAGGACCCCGGGACAGGGGTTGAAGAGCAGTACTTC.

V is TRBV11-2 and J is TRBJ1-6; D unclear. The germline V gene has CDR1 SGHAT and CDR2 FQNNGV. The V end lost 4 bases, the J end lost 0 bases, and 13 bases lay between the germline ends. This CDR3 region has 17 residues. The CDR3 nucleotides are TGTGCCAGCAGCTCTACCTTCTGGAGCTCCTATAATTCACCCCTCCACTTT. The encoded protein is CASSSTFWSSYNSPLHF.

V gene TRBV7-2 combines with J gene TRBJ2-7; D not resolved. The V end was cut by 6 bases, the J end by 1 base, with 16 bases between. Germline loops: CDR1 SGHTA, CDR2 FQGNSA. This CDR3 has 15 residues. The CDR3: CASSQRQGPSYEQYF. The CDR3 coding sequence is TGTGCCAGCAGTCAACGACAAGGCCCATCCTACGAGCAGTACTTC. The whole variable domain, filled in from reference TRBV7-2 and TRBJ2-7, reads GAGVSQSPSNKVTEKGKDVELRCDPISGHTALYWYRQSLGQGLEFLIYFQGNSAPDKSGLPSDRFSAERTGGSVSTLTIQRTQQEDSAVYLCASSQRQGPSYEQYFGPGTRLTVT.

CDR3 sequence reads: CASSWGGPRAVVNEQFF. The CDR3 DNA follows: TGTGCCAGCAGCTGGGGGGGGCCCAGGGCAGTGGTCAATGAGCAGTTCTTC. The J gene is TRBJ2-1, the V gene TRBV5-4, with D perhaps matching TRBD2 (7 bases). Germline V gene lookup returns CDR1 SGHNT and CDR2 YYREEE (reference sequence). The length of the CDR3 is 17 residues. Trimming cost V 3 bases and J 6 bases, with 22 bases left between them. Full variable domain (rest looked up from reference TRBV5-4 and TRBJ2-1): ETGVTQSPTHLIKTRGQQVTLRCSSQSGHNTVSWYQQALGQGPQFIFQYYREEENGRGNFPPRFSGLQFPNYSSELNVNALELDDSALYLCASSWGGPRAVVNEQFFGPGTRLTVL.

The table lists this clone with a few counts. The chain uses TRBV25-1 and TRBJ1-1, with 7 nucleotides matching TRBD1. Trimming cost V 6 bases and J 1 base; bases outside gene matches: 5. The CDR3 consists of 14 residues. The germline CDR1 and CDR2 sequences are MGHDK and SYGVNS. The CDR3 loop is CASRNRGGNTEAFF. The CDR3 DNA reads TGTGCCAGCAGGAACAGGGGAGGGAACACTGAAGCTTTCTTT.

J is TRBJ2-7 and V is TRBV10-2; 11 bases fit TRBD2. The junction had 1 base not matched to a gene; V was cut back by 6 bases and J by 0 bases. Germline loops: CDR1 WSHSY, CDR2 SAAADI. This CDR3 has 14 residues. CDR3 residues: CASRGTSGSYEQYF. In nucleotides, the CDR3 is TGCGCCAGCAGAGGGACTAGCGGCTCCTACGAGCAGTACTTC.

This sequence joins TRBV30 and TRBJ2-1; TRBD2 aligns across 8 bases. Looked up from germline, CDR1 is GTSNPN and CDR2 is SVGIG (reference sequence). The V segment lost 2 bases and the J segment 8 bases; nucleotides outside the gene matches: 5. The CDR3 is made up of 13 amino acids. The CDR3 bases are TGTGCCTGGAGTAGCGGGAGAACGGATGAGCAGTTCTTC. As protein: CAWSSGRTDEQFF. The variable domain in full, with the rest retrieved from reference TRBV30 and TRBJ2-1, is SQTIHQWPATLVQPVGSPLSLECTVEGTSNPNLYWYRQAAGRGLQLLFYSVGIGQISSEVPQNLSASRPQDRQFILSSKKLLLSDSGFYLCAWSSGRTDEQFFGPGTRLTVL.

V usage is TRBV5-1 and J usage is TRBJ1-6, with D tentatively TRBD1 (6 bases). The CDR3 length is 14 residues. Trimming took 0 bases from V and 9 from J, leaving 10 bases between them. Germline lookup yields CDR1 SGHRS and CDR2 YFSETQ. The DNA of the CDR3 is TGCGCCAGCAGCTTGGTACAGGGAAGTTCACCCCTCCACTTT. Amino acid sequence: CASSLVQGSSPLHF. Full variable domain (rest looked up from reference TRBV5-1 and TRBJ1-6): KAGVTQTPRYLIKTRGQQVTLSCSPISGHRSVSWYQQTPGQGLQFLFEYFSETQRNKGNFPGRFSGRQFSNSRSEMNVSTLELGDSALYLCASSLVQGSSPLHFGNGTRLTVT.

This clone was counted a few times. The genes are TRBV7-2 and TRBJ1-6, with TRBD1 matching over 8 bases. Trimming at V came to 6 bases and at J to 7 bases, leaving 8 bases not matched to a gene. CDR3 size: 15 residues. Per germline, CDR1 SGHTA and CDR2 FQGNSA. CDR3 coding DNA: TGTGCCAGCAGTCGGGGACAGGTCTCCAATTCACCCCTCCACTTT. This gives the protein CASSRGQVSNSPLHF.

This clone was recorded only once. The V gene is TRBV4-3, the J gene TRBJ2-5; TRBD2 aligns across 12 bases. The V gene end was trimmed by 1 base and the J gene end by 2 bases; junction bases not matched to a gene: 2. Germline assignment: CDR1 LGHNA and CDR2 YSLEER. This CDR3 region has 16 residues. The CDR3 spells CASSQGGTSGQETQYF. CDR3 in DNA: TGCGCCAGCAGCCAAGGTGGGACTAGCGGGCAAGAGACCCAGTACTTC.

The chain has TRBV7-2 and TRBJ1-4; 7 bases line up with TRBD1. Germline CDR1 SGHTA, CDR2 FQGNSA. Unmatched junction bases numbered 10, after V lost 4 bases and J lost 8 bases. The CDR3 runs 15 residues. CDR3: CASSSTGIRGEKLFF. DNA for the CDR3: TGTGCCAGCAGCTCGACAGGGATTCGTGGCGAAAAACTGTTTTTT.

This sequence joins TRBV5-1 and TRBJ1-1; 9 bases are a match to TRBD1. The CDR3 contains 14 residues. CDR1 is SGHRS, CDR2 YFSETQ, per germline. After removal of 3 bases from V and 5 bases from J, the junction contained 5 bases not matched to a gene. This chain's CDR3 is CASSWTGVGTEAFF. Written as DNA, the CDR3 is TGCGCCAGCAGCTGGACAGGGGTAGGTACTGAAGCTTTCTTT.

This chain uses TRBV19 with TRBJ2-4, with a possible D match to TRBD2 (5 bases). Germline V lookup: CDR1 LNHDA, CDR2 SQIVND (reference sequence). The CDR3 length is 12 residues. Between the trimmed V and J ends, which lost 7 bases and 8 bases, there was a span of 12 bases. The CDR3 DNA follows: TGTGCCAGTACTCAGCGGTCAGACATTCAGTACTTC. Amino acid sequence: CASTQRSDIQYF.

The chain has TRBV6-5 and TRBJ1-2; 10 bases are shared with TRBD1. CDR1 is MNHEY, CDR2 SVGAGI, per germline. The trim removed 4 bases at V and 2 bases at J, leaving 7 bases unmatched. The CDR3 covers 16 residues. The chain's CDR3 is CASSSVGQGVNYGYTF. CDR3 coding DNA: TGTGCCAGCAGTTCGGTAGGACAGGGGGTAAACTATGGCTACACCTTC.

The J gene is TRBJ1-5, the V gene TRBV7-6; D perhaps matches TRBD1 (6 bases). The germline V gene has CDR1 SGHVS and CDR2 FNYEAQ. The CDR3 loop spans 15 amino acids. Trimming pared 3 bases from V and 7 bases from J, leaving 16 bases between. CDR3 protein: CASSLVSEDRQPQHF. The CDR3 coding sequence is TGTGCCAGCAGCTTGGTATCTGAGGACAGACAGCCCCAGCATTTT.

This rearrangement joins TRBV7-2 to TRBJ1-5; D gene unclear. The CDR3 has 17 amino acids. Deletions cut 0 bases from V and 2 bases from J, with 14 bases between. Germline-derived CDR1 and CDR2 are SGHTA and FQGNSA. CDR3 protein: CASSLASTRRGNQPQHF. DNA of the CDR3: TGTGCCAGCAGCTTAGCCTCAACACGGAGGGGCAATCAGCCCCAGCATTTT.